This T cell receptor beta chain was observed in a study of naive and memory T cell subsets. Germline trimming cut 1 base from V and 0 bases from J; bases unmatched to any gene: 8. In germline, CDR1 is LNHNV, CDR2 YYDKDF (reference sequence). The CDR3 sequence is 18 residues long. Two oligonucleotides, mixed equimolar, formed the beta constant-region primer covering TRBC1 and TRBC2. Ligated cDNA was amplified by four rounds of PCR with nested alpha and beta constant-region primers and SP2. A 12-nucleotide UMI and the SP2 primer were added to the cDNA 3' end by oligonucleotide ligation. TCRdb re-derived calls from the UMI-ligation and nested PCR reads in MiXCR, one entry per CDR3 protein. This sample has over 100,000 distinct CDR3 sequences, with roughly 15% found just once. On this clonotype: Its antigen is unidentified.

Study-wide points: Possibly reflecting memory cells re-expressing CD45RA, a few larger clonotypes occurred in naive repertoires, especially CD8.

This receptor was taken from a human donor in good health. The specimen sequenced was naive CD8+ T cells from blood. The chain recombines TRBV15 with TRBJ1-4, with 7 bases fitting TRBD1. This CDR3 reads CATSRVLQGFATNEKLFF. DNA for the CDR3: TGTGCCACCAGCAGAGTTCTACAGGGGTTTGCAACTAATGAAAAACTGTTTTTT.